This is a list of T cell receptor beta chains from one sample in a study of blood T cell repertoires in COVID-19. TCRdb keeps only in-frame clones here, not all; method: immunoSEQ multiplex PCR. The repertoire holds some 40,000 clones, with about nine tenths as singletons. Sequences were obtained from peripheral blood. Every receptor here comes from a man in his 70s with acute or convalescent COVID-19. The CDR3 runs from the conserved cysteine through the conserved F or W. The D gene is left open where the match is weak. Some rows have no size entry. The others give once, few or many, or a class for an expanded clone.

length: 18
J: TRBJ2-3
D: TRBD2
size: -
V: TRBV4-1
DNA: TGCGCCAGCAGCCAAGATGGGGTAGCGGGAGACTACACAGATACGCAGTATTTT
CDR3: CASSQDGVAGDYTDTQYF

length: 15
J: TRBJ2-7
D: -
size: -
V: TRBV5-4
DNA: TGTGCCAGCAGCCCCGGATTGGGCAGGTCCTACGAGCAGTACTTC
CDR3: CASSPGLGRSYEQYF

length: 13
J: TRBJ2-7
D: -
size: -
V: TRBV5-5
DNA: TGTGCCAGCAGCTTCACAGGGTCCTCCGAGCAGTACTTC
CDR3: CASSFTGSSEQYF

length: 14
J: TRBJ1-3
D: -
size: -
V: TRBV10-3
DNA: TGTGCCATCAGCCCAGGGGAAGCTGGAAACACCATATATTTT
CDR3: CAISPGEAGNTIYF

length: 13
J: TRBJ2-2
D: TRBD1
size: once
V: TRBV6-2/TRBV6-3
DNA: TGTGCCAGCAGCTCCGGACAGGCCGGGGAGCTGTTTTTT
CDR3: CASSSGQAGELFF

length: 16
J: TRBJ2-3
D: TRBD2
size: -
V: TRBV5-1
DNA: TGCGCCAGCAGCTTGGTGGCGGGAGGGTCCAGGGATACGCAGTATTTT
CDR3: CASSLVAGGSRDTQYF

length: 12
J: TRBJ1-1
D: -
size: -
V: TRBV19
DNA: TGTGCCAGTACCTCCTCGTACACTGAAGCTTTCTTT
CDR3: CASTSSYTEAFF

length: 11
J: TRBJ1-1
D: -
size: once
V: TRBV25-1
DNA: TGTGCCAGCAGTGAATCTGTATTAGCTTTCTTT
CDR3: CASSESVLAFF

length: 17
J: TRBJ1-2
D: TRBD1
size: -
V: TRBV2
DNA: TGTGCCAGCAGTTTCGACTGGGACAGGGGTAAAAACTATGGCTACACCTTC
CDR3: CASSFDWDRGKNYGYTF

length: 14
J: TRBJ1-1
D: -
size: -
V: TRBV6-5
DNA: TGTGCCAGCAGAAGCTCTATCGAGGACACTGAAGCTTTCTTT
CDR3: CASRSSIEDTEAFF

length: 14
J: TRBJ1-1
D: -
size: -
V: TRBV28
DNA: TGTGCCACCATACGACCGGGAATGAACACTGAAGCTTTCTTT
CDR3: CATIRPGMNTEAFF

length: 13
J: TRBJ1-5
D: -
size: -
V: TRBV6-5
DNA: TGTGCCAGCAGGCGTGGACAAAATCAGCCCCAGCATTTT
CDR3: CASRRGQNQPQHF

length: 12
J: TRBJ2-5
D: -
size: -
V: TRBV12-5
DNA: TGTGCTAGTGGACTAGTTGGGGAGACCCAGTACTTC
CDR3: CASGLVGETQYF

length: 16
J: TRBJ2-1
D: -
size: many
V: TRBV27
DNA: TGTGCCAGCAGTATCAAAGGGGGGACTACCTACAATGAGCAGTTCTTC
CDR3: CASSIKGGTTYNEQFF

length: 12
J: TRBJ2-1
D: TRBD2
size: -
V: TRBV12-3/TRBV12-4
DNA: TGTGCCAGCAGGGGAGGGTACAATGAGCAGTTCTTC
CDR3: CASRGGYNEQFF

length: 16
J: TRBJ2-6
D: TRBD1
size: -
V: TRBV7-8
DNA: TGTGCCAGCAGGCGACAGGGTGTGTCTGGGGCCAACGTCCTGACTTTC
CDR3: CASRRQGVSGANVLTF

length: 16
J: TRBJ1-4
D: -
size: few
V: TRBV3-1/TRBV3-2
DNA: TGTGCCAGCAGCCCTGGTCAGGGGATGATGGGTGAAAAACTGTTTTTT
CDR3: CASSPGQGMMGEKLFF

length: 13
J: TRBJ2-5
D: -
size: once
V: TRBV19
DNA: TGTGCCAGTAGTATCGGAGAGCCCGAGACCCAGTACTTC
CDR3: CASSIGEPETQYF

length: 14
J: TRBJ2-3
D: -
size: -
V: TRBV7-2
DNA: TGTGCCAGCAGCTTATTGCGCACTCCCGATACGCAGTATTTT
CDR3: CASSLLRTPDTQYF

length: 15
J: TRBJ1-4
D: TRBD1
size: few
V: TRBV4-3
DNA: TGCGCCAGCAGCCAGAACTTGGACAGGGGAGAAAAACTGTTTTTT
CDR3: CASSQNLDRGEKLFF

length: 19
J: TRBJ1-5
D: TRBD1
size: -
V: TRBV15
DNA: TGTGCCACCAGCAGAGATGTTAGAATGGGACAGGGGGTCGATCAGCCCCAGCATTTT
CDR3: CATSRDVRMGQGVDQPQHF

length: 15
J: TRBJ2-7
D: TRBD2
size: -
V: TRBV7-2
DNA: TGTGCCAGCAGCTTAGCGCCAGCGGGAGGCCACGAGCAGTACTTC
CDR3: CASSLAPAGGHEQYF

length: 14
J: TRBJ2-1
D: TRBD2
size: once
V: TRBV19
DNA: TGTGCCAGTAGTATGCCGGGAGGGCCGAGAGAGCAGTTCTTC
CDR3: CASSMPGGPREQFF

length: 12
J: TRBJ1-5
D: -
size: -
V: TRBV12-3/TRBV12-4
DNA: TGTGCCAGCTCAGGCGGCAATCAGCCCCAGCATTTT
CDR3: CASSGGNQPQHF

length: 13
J: TRBJ2-5
D: TRBD1
size: -
V: TRBV11-2
DNA: TGTGCCAGCAGCTTGCAGGGGGAAGAGACCCAGTACTTC
CDR3: CASSLQGEETQYF

length: 15
J: TRBJ2-7
D: TRBD1
size: few
V: TRBV7-7
DNA: TGTGCTAGCAGTTTGGGGACAGGGATTACGGGGGAGCAGTACTTC
CDR3: CASSLGTGITGEQYF

length: 18
J: TRBJ1-2
D: TRBD1
size: -
V: TRBV7-3
DNA: TGTGCCAGCAGCTTAGGCTGGACAGGCCCCCGCCGGGATCATGGCTACACCTTC
CDR3: CASSLGWTGPRRDHGYTF

length: 14
J: TRBJ1-6
D: TRBD1
size: once
V: TRBV7-6
DNA: TGTGCCAGCAGCTCAGGGGGATATAATTCACCCCTCCACTTT
CDR3: CASSSGGYNSPLHF

length: 15
J: TRBJ1-5
D: TRBD1
size: once
V: TRBV2
DNA: TGTGCCAGCAGTGAAAGGACAGGGGTCTATCAGCCCCAGCATTTT
CDR3: CASSERTGVYQPQHF

length: 16
J: TRBJ1-4
D: -
size: -
V: TRBV4-3
DNA: TGCGCCAGCAGTTATCAGGGGTTGGCAACTAATGAAAAACTGTTTTTT
CDR3: CASSYQGLATNEKLFF

length: 15
J: TRBJ2-5
D: TRBD2
size: -
V: TRBV9
DNA: TGTGCCAGCAGCGCGCTTAGCGGGAGTGGGGAGACCCAGTACTTC
CDR3: CASSALSGSGETQYF

length: 16
J: TRBJ1-2
D: -
size: once
V: TRBV12-5
DNA: TGTGCTAGTGGTTTGATGGGACACGTAGCTAACTATGGCTACACCTTC
CDR3: CASGLMGHVANYGYTF

length: 13
J: TRBJ2-7
D: TRBD1
size: few
V: TRBV7-3
DNA: TGTGCCAGCAGCTTATCGGCAGGGGGCGCGCAGTACTTC
CDR3: CASSLSAGGAQYF

length: 16
J: TRBJ2-3
D: -
size: -
V: TRBV13
DNA: TGTGCCAGCAGCTTAGCCGGGTCCGAGTTCACAGATACGCAGTATTTT
CDR3: CASSLAGSEFTDTQYF

length: 14
J: TRBJ2-1
D: -
size: -
V: TRBV7-2
DNA: TGTGCCAGCAGCCTCCGGGGAGCCTACAATGAGCAGTTCTTC
CDR3: CASSLRGAYNEQFF

length: 15
J: TRBJ2-7
D: TRBD2
size: -
V: TRBV28
DNA: TGTGCCAGCAGTCCCACTAGCGGGACTCCTAAAGAGCAGTACTTC
CDR3: CASSPTSGTPKEQYF

length: 16
J: TRBJ1-5
D: TRBD1
size: -
V: TRBV6-2/TRBV6-3
DNA: TGTGCCAGCAGTCAGAGGGGGACAGGGCTAAATCAGCCCCAGCATTTT
CDR3: CASSQRGTGLNQPQHF

length: 15
J: TRBJ1-3
D: -
size: -
V: TRBV7-9
DNA: TGTGCCAGCAGCAAACCGGGATACTCTGGAAACACCATATATTTT
CDR3: CASSKPGYSGNTIYF

length: 13
J: TRBJ1-1
D: -
size: -
V: TRBV5-1
DNA: TGCGCCAGCAGCCCCTTCGTGGAGGGGTCTGCTTTCTTT
CDR3: CASSPFVEGSAFF

length: 15
J: TRBJ2-4
D: TRBD2
size: -
V: TRBV6-2/TRBV6-3
DNA: TGTGCCAGCAGTGTCCTAGCGGTAGCCAAAAACATTCAGTACTTC
CDR3: CASSVLAVAKNIQYF

length: 15
J: TRBJ1-1
D: -
size: -
V: TRBV28
DNA: TGTGCCAGCAGTTTATCCTCGGGACTGGGCACTGAAGCTTTCTTT
CDR3: CASSLSSGLGTEAFF

length: 17
J: TRBJ2-6
D: -
size: once
V: TRBV19
DNA: TGTGCCAGTAGTATAACGACAGCTAACTCTGGGGCCAACGTCCTGACTTTC
CDR3: CASSITTANSGANVLTF

length: 13
J: TRBJ2-1
D: TRBD2
size: once
V: TRBV29-1
DNA: TGCAGCGCTAGCGGGAGCTCCTACAATGAGCAGTTCTTC
CDR3: CSASGSSYNEQFF

length: 14
J: TRBJ1-1
D: -
size: -
V: TRBV6-1
DNA: TGTGCCAGCACCCAGATCCAGATGAACACTGAAGCTTTCTTT
CDR3: CASTQIQMNTEAFF

length: 19
J: TRBJ2-3
D: TRBD2
size: -
V: TRBV4-3
DNA: TGCGCCAGCAGCCAAGAACCCAAAACGACTAGCGGAAGCACAGATACGCAGTATTTT
CDR3: CASSQEPKTTSGSTDTQYF

length: 16
J: TRBJ2-2
D: -
size: -
V: TRBV2
DNA: TGTGCCAGCAGCGAGCTCAATACAGTTTACACCGGGGAGCTGTTTTTT
CDR3: CASSELNTVYTGELFF

length: 16
J: TRBJ2-2
D: TRBD2
size: -
V: TRBV19
DNA: TGTGCCAGTAGTATTAGGCTAGCGGGACCCACCGGGGAGCTGTTTTTT
CDR3: CASSIRLAGPTGELFF

length: 16
J: TRBJ1-1
D: TRBD1
size: -
V: TRBV11-2
DNA: TGTGCCAGCAGCCAGAGGGGCGACAGGGATGATACTGAAGCTTTCTTT
CDR3: CASSQRGDRDDTEAFF

length: 15
J: TRBJ2-3
D: TRBD2
size: -
V: TRBV2
DNA: TGTGCCAGCAGCCCTCTGGGGGGAGGGCCAGATACGCAGTATTTT
CDR3: CASSPLGGGPDTQYF

length: 13
J: TRBJ1-4
D: -
size: -
V: TRBV18
DNA: TGTGCCAGCTCATTTCGGGGTGATGAAAAACTGTTTTTT
CDR3: CASSFRGDEKLFF

length: 15
J: TRBJ2-5
D: TRBD2
size: once
V: TRBV5-6
DNA: TGTGCCAGCAGCTTTGGCGGGAGGGCCCTGGAGACCCAGTACTTC
CDR3: CASSFGGRALETQYF

length: 19
J: TRBJ2-7
D: TRBD2
size: once
V: TRBV23-1
DNA: TGCGCCAGCAGTCAATCAGAGACTGCCGGACTAGCGGCAAACTACGAGCAGTACTTC
CDR3: CASSQSETAGLAANYEQYF

length: 16
J: TRBJ2-1
D: TRBD2
size: -
V: TRBV19
DNA: TGTGCCAGTAGTATCCGAGGACTAGCGATACACAATGAGCAGTTCTTC
CDR3: CASSIRGLAIHNEQFF

length: 15
J: TRBJ2-1
D: TRBD2
size: -
V: TRBV27
DNA: TGTGCCAGCAGTTTGAGGCTAGCGGCAGACAATGAGCAGTTCTTC
CDR3: CASSLRLAADNEQFF

length: 15
J: TRBJ1-1
D: -
size: once
V: TRBV6-5
DNA: TGTGCCAGCACGGCAGGGCGGTTTCGGGACACTGAAGCTTTCTTT
CDR3: CASTAGRFRDTEAFF